The rows below give T cell receptor beta chains drawn from one sample of a study of blood T cell repertoires in COVID-19. Assay: immunoSEQ multiplex PCR; the TCRdb copy retains only in-frame clones and omits some. The sample has about 200,000 clones, more than 75% seen once; the top ten hold about 6%. Sequencing input: peripheral blood. The receptors originated from a man aged 55 to 70 who had recovered from COVID-19. CDR3s include the opening cysteine and the closing phenylalanine or tryptophan.

j_call: TRBJ1-4
v_call: TRBV28
cdr3_length: 14
cdr3_aa: CASGLSATNEKLFF

j_call: TRBJ1-1
v_call: TRBV10-3
cdr3_length: 13
cdr3_aa: CAISELVNTEAFF

j_call: TRBJ2-1
v_call: TRBV7-9
cdr3_length: 14
cdr3_aa: CASSLDAGGRREFF

j_call: TRBJ2-7
v_call: TRBV7-2
cdr3_length: 15
cdr3_aa: CASSLAGGSAYEQYF

j_call: TRBJ1-5
v_call: TRBV9
cdr3_length: 15
cdr3_aa: CASSLSGDRGQPQHF

j_call: TRBJ1-6
v_call: TRBV11-2
cdr3_length: 16
cdr3_aa: CASSLGYRGINSPLHF

j_call: TRBJ2-2
v_call: TRBV29-1
cdr3_length: 14
cdr3_aa: CSAPTGGSSGELFF

j_call: TRBJ1-1
v_call: TRBV20-1
cdr3_length: 9
cdr3_aa: CSPDREAFF

j_call: TRBJ2-3
v_call: TRBV29-1
cdr3_length: 11
cdr3_aa: CSVAPQGSLYF

j_call: TRBJ2-2
v_call: TRBV6-5
cdr3_length: 13
cdr3_aa: CATRGANTGELFF

j_call: TRBJ2-1
v_call: TRBV6-4
cdr3_length: 14
cdr3_aa: CASSVAGGYGEQFF

j_call: TRBJ2-3
v_call: TRBV28
cdr3_length: 14
cdr3_aa: CASGLPGDTDTQYF

j_call: TRBJ1-1
v_call: TRBV5-1
cdr3_length: 15
cdr3_aa: CASTLVGQGTSEAFF

j_call: TRBJ2-1
v_call: TRBV7-8
cdr3_length: 19
cdr3_aa: CASRAGRLAGPFSYNEQFF

j_call: TRBJ1-2
v_call: TRBV11-1
cdr3_length: 15
cdr3_aa: CASSLGTEINYGYTF

j_call: TRBJ1-1
v_call: TRBV7-9
cdr3_length: 15
cdr3_aa: CASSFQGTGNTEAFF

j_call: TRBJ2-2
v_call: TRBV5-1
cdr3_length: 15
cdr3_aa: CASSAVGGVTGELFF

j_call: TRBJ1-1
v_call: TRBV27
cdr3_length: 15
cdr3_aa: CASLRTGDVRTEAFF

j_call: TRBJ2-1
v_call: TRBV7-3
cdr3_length: 17
cdr3_aa: CASSSPGGSGTYNEQFF

j_call: TRBJ2-7
v_call: TRBV3-1/TRBV3-2
cdr3_length: 18
cdr3_aa: CASSQGGLAGGPTYEQYF

j_call: TRBJ1-3
v_call: TRBV5-1
cdr3_length: 14
cdr3_aa: CASSPSRVGNTIYF

j_call: TRBJ2-2
v_call: TRBV19
cdr3_length: 16
cdr3_aa: CASSPAGSAGTGELFF

j_call: TRBJ2-1
v_call: TRBV6-2/TRBV6-3
cdr3_length: 12
cdr3_aa: CASSRLDFQQFF

j_call: TRBJ1-2
v_call: TRBV5-1
cdr3_length: 16
cdr3_aa: CASSSGQGAPGYGYTF

j_call: TRBJ1-4
v_call: TRBV30
cdr3_length: 13
cdr3_aa: CAFSDRAAGKLFF

j_call: TRBJ2-5
v_call: TRBV5-4
cdr3_length: 17
cdr3_aa: CASSPDSRRHLQETQYF

j_call: TRBJ1-3
v_call: TRBV11-2
cdr3_length: 11
cdr3_aa: CASSSGNTIYF

j_call: TRBJ2-6
v_call: TRBV7-9
cdr3_length: 17
cdr3_aa: CASSPAQGAGWANVLTF

j_call: TRBJ1-5
v_call: TRBV19
cdr3_length: 14
cdr3_aa: CASSPPGGAKPQHF

j_call: TRBJ1-1
v_call: TRBV28
cdr3_length: 16
cdr3_aa: CASSFTVLAGNTEAFF

j_call: TRBJ2-1
v_call: TRBV5-4
cdr3_length: 15
cdr3_aa: CASSLVGTADNEQFF

j_call: TRBJ2-3
v_call: TRBV18
cdr3_length: 12
cdr3_aa: CASSPGGDTQYF

j_call: TRBJ1-2
v_call: TRBV5-6
cdr3_length: 15
cdr3_aa: CASSPLRGGFDGYTF

j_call: TRBJ2-3
v_call: TRBV11-3
cdr3_length: 14
cdr3_aa: CASSQGLGTDTQYF

j_call: TRBJ1-1
v_call: TRBV3-1/TRBV3-2
cdr3_length: 15
cdr3_aa: CASSQDRGRETEAFF

j_call: TRBJ2-7
v_call: TRBV2
cdr3_length: 11
cdr3_aa: CASSERYEQYF

j_call: TRBJ2-6
v_call: TRBV5-4
cdr3_length: 17
cdr3_aa: CASTGNRGLTGANVLTF

j_call: TRBJ2-7
v_call: TRBV6-5
cdr3_length: 13
cdr3_aa: CASSSGTEYEQYF

j_call: TRBJ1-4
v_call: TRBV18
cdr3_length: 15
cdr3_aa: CASSTRQAQGEKLFF

j_call: TRBJ1-2
v_call: TRBV7-9
cdr3_length: 15
cdr3_aa: CASSSFGTKDYGYTF

j_call: TRBJ1-1
v_call: TRBV9
cdr3_length: 14
cdr3_aa: CASSQDTLNTEAFF

j_call: TRBJ2-2
v_call: TRBV24-1
cdr3_length: 16
cdr3_aa: CATSDWRGGPTGELFF

j_call: TRBJ2-5
v_call: TRBV27
cdr3_length: 15
cdr3_aa: CATQPPGAGQETQYF

j_call: TRBJ2-7
v_call: TRBV5-1
cdr3_length: 16
cdr3_aa: CASSPSGLAGGDEQYF

j_call: TRBJ2-7
v_call: TRBV12-5
cdr3_length: 13
cdr3_aa: CATRTSGTYEQYF

j_call: TRBJ1-5
v_call: TRBV2
cdr3_length: 12
cdr3_aa: CASGREGQPQHF

j_call: TRBJ2-1
v_call: TRBV5-8
cdr3_length: 15
cdr3_aa: CASSLLGRSYNEQFF

j_call: TRBJ2-1
v_call: TRBV5-1
cdr3_length: 15
cdr3_aa: CASSFTGLGYNEQFF

j_call: TRBJ2-1
v_call: TRBV4-2
cdr3_length: 14
cdr3_aa: CVSSQEREPNEQFF